This T cell receptor (beta chain) emerged from a study of cytomegalovirus exposure and HLA in healthy donors. General study points: The productive fraction for most TCR beta V segments was about 87% or about 30% in an earlier analysis. An apparent linkage of common viral pathogens to several of the most significant clusters emerged in a later analysis.

With 60 Vbeta and 13 Jbeta primers, the PCR was carried out. TCRdb's table, derived via immunoSEQ multiplex PCR, lists solely in-frame clones and lacks some. The data hold 150,000 to 200,000 clones, with about 72% observed a single time. About this clone itself: Its antigen is not identified.

Per the germline V gene, CDR1 is SQVTM and CDR2 is ANQGSEA. This CDR3 is 12 amino acids long. V was pared by 6 bases and J by 5 bases, with 13 bases between. The TCR comes from a girl between 5 and 17 years old in good health and CMV-seronegative. The chain recombines TRBV29-1 with TRBJ1-2; TRBD1 might be the D (5 bases). The sample comprised PBMCs. CDR3 DNA: TGCAGCGTCGGACATTCGCAATATGGCTACACCTTC. Translating gives CSVGHSQYGYTF.